These 10 T cell receptor beta chains were sequenced from one sample in a study of shared clonotypes between healthy human individuals. Cells designated naive CD8 were CD45RO-negative and were positively selected for CCR7, with terminally differentiated effector memory CD45RA+ cells excluded. Assay: immunoSEQ multiplex PCR; the TCRdb copy retains only in-frame clones and omits some. The data show about 2.2 million clones, with about 93% seen just once and under 2% held by the top ten. Sequences were obtained from naive CD8+ T cells from PBMCs. The receptors derive from a man between 18 and 35 years old in good health. Some clones in this sample may be carry-over from other donors' samples.

The rearrangement joins TRBV5-1 to TRBJ1-4, with a tentative D call TRBD1 (5 bases). Germline V lookup: CDR1 SGHRS, CDR2 YFSETQ. Trimming took 2 bases from V and 5 from J, leaving 10 bases between them. The CDR3 runs 14 residues. In nucleotides, the CDR3 is TGCGCCAGCAGCTTAGGGGTAGTAAATGAAAAACTGTTTTTT. Its translation: CASSLGVVNEKLFF.

This clone was detected only once. The chain recombines TRBV25-1 with TRBJ1-1; D call uncertain. CDR1 is MGHDK, CDR2 SYGVNS, per germline. CDR3 length equals 16 residues. Trimming left V 2 bases short and J 1 base short, with 14 bases between. The CDR3 protein is CASSENRERENTEAFF. The CDR3 DNA reads TGTGCCAGCAGTGAAAATCGGGAGCGGGAGAACACTGAAGCTTTCTTT.

The V and J genes are TRBV7-3 and TRBJ2-3, with D maybe TRBD1 (5 bases). The germline V gene has CDR1 SGHTA and CDR2 FQGTGA. CDR3 length equals 15 residues. V lost 0 bases, J lost 4 bases, and 11 bases lay in between. CDR3 sequence (DNA): TGTGCCAGCAGCTTAACAGGGGAAGGTGCAGATACGCAGTATTTT. It codes for CASSLTGEGADTQYF.

The J gene is TRBJ2-7, the V gene TRBV27; 11 bases fit TRBD1. With V trimmed by 0 bases and J by 6 bases, 4 bases remained unmatched. The CDR3 has 15 residues. CDR1 MNHEY and CDR2 SMNVEV come from the germline V gene (reference sequence). In DNA form, the CDR3 reads TGTGCCAGCAGTTTATCTAGGACAGGGGGCAGCGAGCAGTACTTC. This codes for CASSLSRTGGSEQYF.

J is TRBJ2-7 and V is TRBV11-2; 8 nucleotides agree with TRBD2. The ends lost 4 bases at V and 2 bases at J; junction bases unmatched: 4. CDR3 length: 14 amino acids. Per the germline V gene, CDR1 is SGHAT and CDR2 is FQNNGV. In DNA form, the CDR3 reads TGTGCCAGCAGCTCGAGCGGGGGAGCCTACGAGCAGTACTTC. Its protein product is CASSSSGGAYEQYF. Variable domain in full (rest from reference TRBV11-2 and TRBJ2-7): EAGVAQSPRYKIIEKRQSVAFWCNPISGHATLYWYQQILGQGPKLLIQFQNNGVVDDSQLPKDRFSAERLKGVDSTLKIQPAKLEDSAVYLCASSSSGGAYEQYFGPGTRLTVT.

As regards this clone: In the same sample, other DNA sequences code for this CDR3. The chain is built from TRBV6-1 and TRBJ1-5, with D possibly TRBD1 on 5 matching bases. The CDR3 has 14 residues. Trimming removed 4 bases at V and 0 bases at J, with 7 bases between. Germline V gene data show CDR1 as MNHNS and CDR2 as SASEGT. Written as DNA, the CDR3 is TGTGCCAGCAGTGGGGGCTATAGCAATCAGCCCCAGCATTTT. Translated, it gives CASSGGYSNQPQHF.

As to this clone: This sequence may be a read error, since a much larger clone differs from it by one base. The chain recombines TRBV14 with TRBJ2-7; possible D gene TRBD1, 6 bases. Trimming cost V 0 bases and J 0 bases, with 9 bases left between them. CDR1 and CDR2 (germline): SGHDN, FVKESK. CDR3 length: 15 residues. The CDR3 loop reads CASSQDRGSSYEQYF. The CDR3 DNA sequence: TGTGCCAGCAGCCAAGATAGGGGGAGCTCCTACGAGCAGTACTTC.

The chain joins TRBV6-1 to TRBJ1-5; perhaps TRBD1 as D (5 bases). The CDR3 extends over 15 amino acids. Deletions cut 3 bases from V and 4 bases from J, with 13 bases between. CDR1 and CDR2 from the germline V gene are MNHNS and SASEGT. CDR3 in amino acids: CASSDNQGWNQPQHF. The CDR3 bases are TGTGCCAGCAGTGACAATCAGGGTTGGAATCAGCCCCAGCATTTT.

This clone has just one count. CDR3 region: CASSQVEMSPGNTIYF. The CDR3 nucleotides read TGCGCCAGCAGCCAAGTCGAAATGAGCCCTGGAAACACCATATATTTT. The rearrangement uses TRBV4-1 and TRBJ1-3; D gene unclear. CDR1 is MGHRA, CDR2 YSYEKL, per germline. V shed 1 base and J shed 2 bases, with 12 bases lying between them. The CDR3 sequence is 16 residues long.

This clone was detected a few times. The rearrangement uses TRBV7-9 and TRBJ1-1, with D unresolved. CDR1 and CDR2 (germline): SEHNR, FQNEAQ (reference sequence). The CDR3 sequence is 13 residues long. Trimming took 2 bases from V and 6 from J, leaving 10 bases between them. CDR3 coding DNA: TGTGCCAGCAGCTTACGTATGGGTGCTGAAGCTTTCTTT. It codes for CASSLRMGAEAFF.